What follows is one T cell receptor beta chain and its context. Antigen: not known. This sample is drawn from a study of human T cells and chemical hapten exposure. Study outcomes and limitations: The donors suffered from alopecia, so their immune response may not match that of healthy people.

This sample's time point: patch test 1, 2 weeks after DPC sensitization. Treatment in this sample: therapeutic diphenylcyclopropenone sensitization with weekly scalp DPC. Only after blood had been drawn was each patch test applied. Suited to DPC and affected by alopecia, the donors ranged from 18 to 70 years old. In the authors' methods: TCRs per sample had a median of approximately 100,000 and ranged from roughly 23,224 to 700,000. TCRdb independently ran MiXCR on the RACE reads; one entry per CDR3 protein. TCRdb assigned the V and J calls; the authors' analysis was not used. Among 150,000 to 200,000 distinct CDR3 sequences listed, around 24% were seen once. The V gene's germline CDR1 is KGHSH and CDR2 LQKENI. This CDR3 comprises 16 residues. V lost 1 base and J lost 3; bases outside the gene matches: 3.

The sample here was whole blood, taken in connection with sensitization to the hapten diphenylcyclopropenone (DPC). The V and J genes are TRBV18 and TRBJ2-1; 10 nucleotides line up with TRBD1. The origin of this receptor is a woman between 45 and 60 years old with alopecia areata. Some clones in this sample may be carry-over from other donors' samples. The CDR3 nucleotides read TGTGCCAGCTCACCACTCGGGACAGGGGACTACAATGAGCAGTTCTTC. Protein: CASSPLGTGDYNEQFF.